These T cell receptor beta chains were read from a single sample in a study of OX40 agonist ivuxolimab in advanced cancers. Libraries were prepared by immunoSEQ multiplex PCR; TCRdb keeps only in-frame clonotypes and omits some of them. This sample has around 80,000 clones, with around 87% found just once. The sample consisted of CD4+ or CD8+ T cells sorted from blood, taken in a trial of the OX40 agonist ivuxolimab. All receptors derive from an adult with an advanced solid tumor such as melanoma, head and neck, liver or kidney cancer. Each CDR3 is given with its conserved first and last residue. A D gene is named only where the DNA matches it firmly. The size entry is marked missing in some rows and otherwise reads once, few, many or a size class.

j_call,v_call,d_call,clone_size,cdr3_aa,cdr3_nt
TRBJ2-7,TRBV6-6,NA,NA,CASSYTGQSYEQYF,TGTGCCAGCAGTTACACAGGACAGAGCTACGAGCAGTACTTC
TRBJ1-1,TRBV10-3,NA,NA,CAISDKPGSEAFF,TGTGCCATCAGTGATAAGCCAGGGAGTGAAGCTTTCTTT
TRBJ2-1,TRBV28,NA,NA,CASTRRQKQFF,TGTGCCAGCACCCGACGACAGAAGCAGTTCTTC
TRBJ2-5,TRBV7-2,NA,NA,CASRATGRETQYF,TGTGCCAGCAGAGCGACGGGTAGAGAGACCCAGTACTTC
TRBJ2-5,TRBV5-1,NA,NA,CASGQSQETQYF,TGCGCCAGCGGACAGTCACAAGAGACCCAGTACTTC
TRBJ2-5,TRBV5-4,NA,NA,CASSLESGVRETQYF,TGTGCCAGCAGCTTGGAGTCAGGGGTTAGAGAGACCCAGTACTTC
TRBJ1-2,TRBV18,NA,NA,CASLPPASGGGYGGYTF,TGTGCCAGCCTCCCTCCGGCGTCCGGGGGCGGTTATGGTGGCTACACCTTC
TRBJ1-4,TRBV30,TRBD1,NA,CAWSRTGEKLFF,TGTGCCTGGTCCAGGACAGGGGAAAAACTGTTTTTT
TRBJ1-2,TRBV19,NA,NA,CASSSAGTEPYGYTF,TGTGCCAGTAGTTCCGCCGGGACGGAGCCCTATGGCTACACCTTC
TRBJ1-1,TRBV5-1,NA,NA,CASRPTGQNTEAFF,TGCGCCAGCAGACCTACAGGGCAGAACACTGAAGCTTTCTTT
TRBJ2-7,TRBV7-6,TRBD1,NA,CASSALRNRGSYEQYF,TGTGCCAGCAGCGCTCTCCGGAACAGGGGGTCGTACGAGCAGTACTTC
TRBJ2-6,TRBV4-1,TRBD1,NA,CASSQGQGTGANVLTF,TGCGCCAGCAGCCAGGGACAGGGGACCGGGGCCAACGTCCTGACTTTC
TRBJ2-1,TRBV7-3,TRBD2,NA,CASSARGASGGPEQFF,TGTGCCAGCAGCGCCCGCGGGGCTAGCGGGGGTCCTGAGCAGTTCTTC
TRBJ2-1,TRBV18,TRBD1,once,CASSPGTETNEQFF,TGTGCCAGCTCACCAGGGACAGAGACCAATGAGCAGTTCTTC
TRBJ1-5,TRBV7-2,TRBD1,NA,CASSSLGQNYNQPQHF,TGTGCCAGCAGCTCCCTGGGACAGAACTACAATCAGCCCCAGCATTTT
TRBJ1-2,TRBV6-1,NA,NA,CASSAERVGGYTF,TGTGCCAGCAGTGCGGAGAGGGTTGGTGGCTACACCTTC
TRBJ1-3,TRBV12-5,TRBD1,NA,CASGLAGQGRYF,TGTGCTAGTGGTTTGGCCGGACAGGGGAGGTATTTT
TRBJ2-1,TRBV5-4,TRBD1,NA,CASSQGQGVFGNEQFF,TGTGCCAGCAGCCAAGGACAGGGGGTCTTTGGCAATGAGCAGTTCTTC
TRBJ2-5,TRBV4-1,NA,NA,CASSRSRDNQETQYF,TGCGCCAGCAGCCGATCCCGGGACAACCAAGAGACCCAGTACTTC
TRBJ1-5,TRBV11-2,NA,NA,CASSLGGRIGQPQHF,TGTGCCAGCAGCTTAGGGGGTCGGATTGGACAGCCCCAGCATTTT
TRBJ2-7,TRBV7-7,NA,once,CASSPDGYEQYF,TGTGCCAGCAGCCCGGACGGGTACGAGCAGTACTTC
TRBJ2-4,TRBV7-2,NA,NA,CASSSRTVAKNIQYF,TGTGCCAGCAGCTCAAGGACAGTAGCCAAAAACATTCAGTACTTC
TRBJ2-1,TRBV10-3,NA,NA,CAIASSYNEQFF,TGTGCCATCGCCTCCTCCTACAATGAGCAGTTCTTC